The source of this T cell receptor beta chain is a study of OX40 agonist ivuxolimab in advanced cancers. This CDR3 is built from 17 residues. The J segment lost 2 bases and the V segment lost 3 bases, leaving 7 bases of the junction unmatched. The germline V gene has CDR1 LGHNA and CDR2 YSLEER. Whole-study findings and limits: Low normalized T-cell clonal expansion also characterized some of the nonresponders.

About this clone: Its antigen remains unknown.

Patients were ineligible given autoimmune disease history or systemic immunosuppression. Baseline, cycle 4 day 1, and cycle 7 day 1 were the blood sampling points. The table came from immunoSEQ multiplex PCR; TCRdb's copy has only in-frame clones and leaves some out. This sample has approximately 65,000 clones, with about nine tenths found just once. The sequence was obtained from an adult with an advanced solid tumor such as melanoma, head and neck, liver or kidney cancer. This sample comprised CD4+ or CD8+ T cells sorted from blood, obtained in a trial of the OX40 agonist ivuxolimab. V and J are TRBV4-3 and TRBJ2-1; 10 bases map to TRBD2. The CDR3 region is CASSHHPLAGAYNEQFF. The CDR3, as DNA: TGCGCCAGCAGCCACCATCCTCTAGCGGGAGCCTACAATGAGCAGTTCTTC.